This is a list of T cell receptor beta chains from one sample in a study of control samples from healthy donors and cancer patients. The data were produced by immunoSEQ multiplex PCR, yet TCRdb's version contains in-frame clones alone and is incomplete. Among around 180,000 clones listed, about 90% were seen once. Sequences were obtained from blood. All receptors derive from a woman in her twenties or thirties in good health. Both conserved end residues are part of each CDR3. D genes are given only for firm matches. Rows may omit the clone size; those that give it use once, few, many or a size class.

CDR3	DNA	size	D	J	V
CASSLGAYEQYF	TGTGCCAGCAGCTTAGGGGCGTACGAGCAGTACTTC	.	.	TRBJ2-7	TRBV11-2
CASSRDRGSNTGELFF	TGTGCCAGCAGTCGTGACAGGGGCTCGAACACCGGGGAGCTGTTTTTT	once	TRBD1	TRBJ2-2	TRBV27
CASTRGGQVKNEQFF	TGTGCCAGTACCCGGGGCGGGCAAGTCAAAAATGAGCAGTTCTTC	.	.	TRBJ2-1	TRBV19
CASSFDQGAAEAFF	TGTGCCAGCAGCTTTGACCAAGGTGCCGCTGAAGCTTTCTTT	.	.	TRBJ1-1	TRBV7-8
CASSKTGGLYMNTEAFF	TGTGCCAGCAGCAAAACAGGGGGCCTCTACATGAACACTGAAGCTTTCTTT	few	TRBD1	TRBJ1-1	TRBV5-4
CASSQASGGGKYEQYF	TGTGCCAGCAGCCAAGCATCAGGAGGAGGAAAATACGAGCAGTACTTC	.	.	TRBJ2-7	TRBV4-2
CASSLSRTGGGVGEQYF	TGTGCCAGCAGTTTATCTCGGACAGGGGGCGGAGTAGGCGAGCAGTACTTC	.	TRBD1	TRBJ2-7	TRBV28
CASSLQGAGYGYTF	TGTGCCAGTAGTCTACAGGGGGCGGGGTATGGCTACACCTTC	medium-sized	TRBD1	TRBJ1-2	TRBV19
CASSLSRTNTEAFF	TGTGCCAGCAGTTTAAGCAGAACGAACACTGAAGCTTTCTTT	.	.	TRBJ1-1	TRBV28
CASSQLRGRRSTDTQYF	TGTGCCAGCAGCCAATTACGCGGGAGGAGATCCACAGATACGCAGTATTTT	.	TRBD2	TRBJ2-3	TRBV14
CASSARGNYGYTF	TGTGCCAGCAGCGCACGGGGTAACTATGGCTACACCTTC	.	.	TRBJ1-2	TRBV5-6
CASSQDKTRMETQYF	TGTGCCAGCAGCCAAGACAAGACTAGGATGGAGACCCAGTACTTC	few	.	TRBJ2-5	TRBV3-1/TRBV3-2
CASSEFGDPYEQYF	TGTGCCAGCAGTGAATTTGGGGATCCCTACGAGCAGTACTTC	.	.	TRBJ2-7	TRBV2
CAAERGGSRGDEQFF	TGTGCCGCGGAGCGGGGGGGCTCGAGAGGGGATGAGCAGTTCTTC	.	TRBD2	TRBJ2-1	TRBV2
CASSQDWRVGGCEQYF	TGCGCCAGCAGCCAAGATTGGAGGGTAGGGGGTTGCGAGCAGTACTTC	.	.	TRBJ2-7	TRBV4-1
CASSTPGKGETQYF	TGTGCCAGCAGTACCCCGGGAAAAGGAGAGACCCAGTACTTC	.	.	TRBJ2-5	TRBV27
CASSFVAPGELFF	TGTGCCAGCAGTTTCGTCGCCCCCGGGGAGCTGTTTTTT	.	.	TRBJ2-2	TRBV6-2/TRBV6-3
CASKRSSYNEQFF	TGTGCCAGCAAAAGGAGCTCCTACAATGAGCAGTTCTTC	.	.	TRBJ2-1	TRBV2
CASSFVRAEIGDTQYF	TGCGCCAGCAGCTTTGTGAGAGCAGAAATCGGAGATACGCAGTATTTT	.	.	TRBJ2-3	TRBV5-1
CASSPRQSGEQYF	TGTGCCAGCAGCCCCAGGCAGAGCGGCGAGCAGTACTTC	many	.	TRBJ2-7	TRBV6-5
CASSIIDEQYF	TGTGCCAGTAGTATCATCGACGAGCAGTACTTC	.	.	TRBJ2-7	TRBV19
CASSSTVISGANVLTF	TGTGCCAGCAGCTCGACCGTAATCTCTGGGGCCAACGTCCTGACTTTC	.	.	TRBJ2-6	TRBV5-6
CASSYGIIGYNEQFF	TGTGCCAGTAGTTACGGAATTATAGGGTACAATGAGCAGTTCTTC	.	.	TRBJ2-1	TRBV19
CAWSPSGGGGNQETQYF	TGTGCCTGGAGTCCCTCGGGAGGCGGGGGGAACCAAGAGACCCAGTACTTC	once	TRBD2	TRBJ2-5	TRBV30
CASSYSNRGELFF	TGTGCCAGCAGTTACTCGAATCGCGGGGAGCTGTTTTTT	.	.	TRBJ2-2	TRBV6-5
CASSFLGLAGGKSSYNEQFF	TGTGCCAGCAGTTTCTTAGGACTAGCGGGAGGGAAGAGCTCCTACAATGAGCAGTTCTTC	.	TRBD2	TRBJ2-1	TRBV28
CASSNRRTTYYGYTF	TGTGCCAGCAGCAACCGACGGACCACCTACTATGGCTACACCTTC	.	.	TRBJ1-2	TRBV3-1/TRBV3-2
CSASVLAENIQYF	TGCAGTGCTAGTGTACTAGCGGAAAACATTCAGTACTTC	.	TRBD2	TRBJ2-4	TRBV20-1
CASSVGPTGGSNEKLFF	TGTGCCAGCAGCGTGGGACCGACTGGAGGTTCTAATGAAAAACTGTTTTTT	.	.	TRBJ1-4	TRBV9
CASSDGPNYGYTF	TGTGCCAGCAGTGACGGACCGAACTATGGCTACACCTTC	.	.	TRBJ1-2	TRBV6-1
CATSSSRGYEQYF	TGTGCCACCAGCAGTAGCAGGGGGTACGAGCAGTACTTC	.	TRBD1	TRBJ2-7	TRBV15
CASSVGAGPEPQHF	TGTGCCAGCAGCGTAGGGGCAGGGCCTGAGCCCCAGCATTTT	.	.	TRBJ1-5	TRBV9
CASGWSSGNTIYF	TGTGCCAGCGGATGGAGCTCTGGAAACACCATATATTTT	.	.	TRBJ1-3	TRBV3-1/TRBV3-2
CASSLYYATNEKLFF	TGCGCCAGCAGCTTGTACTACGCAACTAATGAAAAACTGTTTTTT	.	.	TRBJ1-4	TRBV5-1
CASSPGRGNQPQHF	TGTGCCAGCAGCCCAGGACGGGGAAATCAGCCCCAGCATTTT	.	.	TRBJ1-5	TRBV7-8
CASSVGRLAGSDTQYF	TGTGCCAGCAGCGTAGGTAGACTAGCGGGGTCAGATACGCAGTATTTT	.	TRBD2	TRBJ2-3	TRBV9
CASSRERRSEKLFF	TGTGCCAGTAGTCGGGAGAGGCGTAGTGAAAAACTGTTTTTT	once	.	TRBJ1-4	TRBV19
CASIDLGGGGYTF	TGTGCCAGCATAGACCTGGGGGGGGGAGGCTACACCTTC	.	.	TRBJ1-2	TRBV6-5
CASSLGGLLETQYF	TGTGCCAGCAGCCTCGGGGGGTTACTGGAGACCCAGTACTTC	.	TRBD2	TRBJ2-5	TRBV9
CASSFGLAGPTSYNEQFF	TGTGCCAGCAGCTTCGGACTAGCGGGACCAACCTCCTACAATGAGCAGTTCTTC	once	TRBD2	TRBJ2-1	TRBV13
CASSPATGGNTIYF	TGTGCCAGCAGCCCGGCCACGGGTGGAAACACCATATATTTT	.	.	TRBJ1-3	TRBV3-1/TRBV3-2
CASSPEGGRDSPLHF	TGTGCCAGCTCACCGGAAGGGGGAAGGGATTCACCCCTCCACTTT	.	.	TRBJ1-6	TRBV18
CASSPGTNTRELFF	TGTGCCAGCAGCCCCGGGACTAACACCAGGGAGCTGTTTTTT	.	TRBD2	TRBJ2-2	TRBV6-5
CASSLGSAASNQPQHF	TGTGCCAGCAGCCTGGGCTCCGCGGCTTCTAATCAGCCCCAGCATTTT	few	.	TRBJ1-5	TRBV3-1/TRBV3-2
CASSLASGSSYEQYF	TGTGCCAGCAGCCTGGCTAGCGGGAGTTCGTACGAGCAGTACTTC	once	TRBD2	TRBJ2-7	TRBV9